This is a list of T cell receptor beta chains from one sample in a study of blood T cell repertoires in COVID-19. The protocol was immunoSEQ multiplex PCR, while the TCRdb copy is restricted to in-frame clones and leaves out a portion. Of more than 150,000 clones listed, 90% to 95% are singletons. Specimen: peripheral blood. Receptors originate from a man in his forties or fifties with acute or convalescent COVID-19. The CDR3 runs from the conserved cysteine through the conserved F or W. D genes are given only for firm matches. The size of a clone is reported for some rows only, either as once, few or many, or as a class for expanded clones.

TRBD2	TRBV7-8	TRBJ2-3	NA	CASSLSGGGAYTQYF	TGTGCCAGCAGCTTATCCGGCGGGGGGGCTTATACGCAGTATTTT
TRBD2	TRBV25-1	TRBJ2-1	once	CASSKGLAGGHNEQFF	TGTGCCAGCAGTAAGGGACTAGCGGGAGGGCACAATGAGCAGTTCTTC
TRBD2	TRBV2	TRBJ2-1	NA	CASSEGDYDNEQFF	TGTGCCAGCAGTGAAGGGGACTATGACAATGAGCAGTTCTTC
NA	TRBV7-9	TRBJ2-1	once	CASSLESTRGEQFF	TGTGCCAGCAGCTTAGAATCGACTAGGGGTGAGCAGTTCTTC
TRBD2	TRBV7-9	TRBJ2-1	NA	CASSQLAGPAYNEQFF	TGTGCCAGCAGCCAACTAGCGGGGCCGGCCTACAATGAGCAGTTCTTC
TRBD1	TRBV18	TRBJ1-1	NA	CASSPPSQGANTEAFF	TGTGCCAGCTCACCACCTTCCCAGGGGGCGAACACTGAAGCTTTCTTT
NA	TRBV30	TRBJ1-3	NA	CAWSQGATIYF	TGTGCCTGGAGCCAGGGTGCCACCATATATTTT
NA	TRBV30	TRBJ2-3	NA	CAWSGARGDTQYF	TGTGCCTGGAGTGGTGCTAGGGGGGATACGCAGTATTTT
NA	TRBV2	TRBJ2-7	NA	CASRADSYEQYF	TGTGCCAGCAGAGCCGATTCCTACGAGCAGTACTTC
TRBD1	TRBV5-1	TRBJ2-3	NA	CASSTPGQGIRSTDTQYF	TGCGCCAGCAGCACACCGGGACAGGGCATCCGGAGCACAGATACGCAGTATTTT
NA	TRBV14	TRBJ1-6	NA	CASSPGRQGLYSPLHF	TGTGCCAGCAGCCCAGGCCGACAAGGACTTTATTCACCCCTCCACTTT
TRBD2	TRBV7-6	TRBJ2-1	NA	CASSGTSGRGAYNEQFF	TGTGCCAGCAGCGGGACTAGCGGGAGGGGGGCCTACAATGAGCAGTTCTTC